This TCR beta chain was sequenced during a study of sequential checkpoint blockade in melanoma. Study context: Both treatment sequences were followed by maintenance nivolumab.

Libraries were prepared by immunoSEQ multiplex PCR; TCRdb keeps only in-frame clonotypes and omits some of them. The profile shows roughly 13,000 clones, more than 45% of them singletons. Treatment meaning: randomized to nivolumab then ipilimumab (arm A) or the reverse (arm B). This clone was observed a few times. The V and J ends lost 5 bases and 7 bases respectively, with 8 bases between them. This CDR3 spans 11 amino acids. Germline-derived CDR1 and CDR2 are SEHNR and FQNEAQ (reference sequence). The sequence was obtained from a human donor with melanoma. This specimen consisted of CD8+ T cells sorted from blood (inferred from file names), obtained from a patient given nivolumab and ipilimumab in sequence. The gene calls are TRBV7-9 and TRBJ1-1; D call uncertain. The CDR3 region is CASSQAGEAFF. The CDR3 DNA reads TGTGCCAGCAGCCAGGCCGGTGAAGCTTTCTTT.